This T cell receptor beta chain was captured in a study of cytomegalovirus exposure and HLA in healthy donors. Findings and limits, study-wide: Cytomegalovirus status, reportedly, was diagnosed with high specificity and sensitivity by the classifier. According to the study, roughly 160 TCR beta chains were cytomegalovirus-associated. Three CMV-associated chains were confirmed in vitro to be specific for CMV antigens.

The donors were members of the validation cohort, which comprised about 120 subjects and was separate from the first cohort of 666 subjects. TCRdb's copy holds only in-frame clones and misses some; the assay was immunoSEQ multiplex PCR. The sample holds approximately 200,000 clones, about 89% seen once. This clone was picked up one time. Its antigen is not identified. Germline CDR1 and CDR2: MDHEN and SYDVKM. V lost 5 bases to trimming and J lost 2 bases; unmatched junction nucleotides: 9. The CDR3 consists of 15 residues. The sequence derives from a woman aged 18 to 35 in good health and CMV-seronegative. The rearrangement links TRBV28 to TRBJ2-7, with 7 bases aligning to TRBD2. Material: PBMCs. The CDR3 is CASSPSGARPYEQYF. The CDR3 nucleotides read TGTGCCAGCAGTCCGAGCGGGGCCAGGCCCTACGAGCAGTACTTC.